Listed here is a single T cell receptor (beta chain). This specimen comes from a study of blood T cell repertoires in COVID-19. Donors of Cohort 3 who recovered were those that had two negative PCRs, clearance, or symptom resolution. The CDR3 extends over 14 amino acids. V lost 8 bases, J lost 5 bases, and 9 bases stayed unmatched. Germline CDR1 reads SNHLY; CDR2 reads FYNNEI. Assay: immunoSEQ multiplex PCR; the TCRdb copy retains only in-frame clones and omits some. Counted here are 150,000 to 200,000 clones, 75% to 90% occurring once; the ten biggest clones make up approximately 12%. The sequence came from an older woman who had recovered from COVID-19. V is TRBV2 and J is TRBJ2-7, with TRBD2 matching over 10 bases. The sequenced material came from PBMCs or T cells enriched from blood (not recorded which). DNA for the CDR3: TGTGCCAGCCGGAGCGGGGGGGCCGCCAACGAGCAGTACTTC. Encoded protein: CASRSGGAANEQYF. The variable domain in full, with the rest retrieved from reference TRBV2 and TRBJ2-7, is EPEVTQTPSHQVTQMGQEVILRCVPISNHLYFYWYRQILGQKVEFLVSFYNNEISEKSEIFDDQFSVERPDGSNFTLKIRSTKLEDSAMYFCASRSGGAANEQYFGPGTRLTVT.